This record looks at one T cell receptor (beta chain) sequence and its context. CDR3 length equals 15 residues. V lost 3 bases, J lost 8 bases, and 12 bases stayed unmatched. This record belongs to a study of blood T cell repertoires in COVID-19. The repertoire was sequenced with immunoSEQ multiplex PCR; TCRdb's copy has only in-frame clones and lacks some. The sample carries around 450,000 clones, 80% to 95% recorded once. The chain carries TRBV23-1 and TRBJ1-2, with 7 positions matching TRBD1. TRBV23-1 is marked as an open reading frame, function uncertain. The receptor was derived from a man between 18 and 35 years old who had recovered from COVID-19. Material: PBMCs or T cells enriched from blood (not recorded which). The DNA for the CDR3 is TGCGCCAGCAGTCAGGCCCATAGGGGGCGCAGGGGCTACACCTTC. Protein: CASSQAHRGRRGYTF.